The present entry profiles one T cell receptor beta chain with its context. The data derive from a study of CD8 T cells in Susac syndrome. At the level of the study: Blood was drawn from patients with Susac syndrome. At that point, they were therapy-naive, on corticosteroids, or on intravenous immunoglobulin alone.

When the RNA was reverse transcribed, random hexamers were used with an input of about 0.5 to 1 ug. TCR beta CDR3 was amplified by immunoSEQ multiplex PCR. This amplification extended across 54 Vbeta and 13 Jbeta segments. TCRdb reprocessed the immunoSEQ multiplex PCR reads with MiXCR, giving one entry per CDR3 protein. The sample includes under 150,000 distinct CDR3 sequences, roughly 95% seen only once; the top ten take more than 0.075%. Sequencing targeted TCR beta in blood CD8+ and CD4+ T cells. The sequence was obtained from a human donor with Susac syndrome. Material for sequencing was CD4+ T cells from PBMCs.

CDR3 in DNA: TGCGCCAGCAGGCCCGCGGCTCCGGGACAGGGGGCTGACTATGGCTACACCTTC. Translation gives CASRPAAPGQGADYGYTF. This sequence joins TRBV4-1 and TRBJ1-2, with TRBD1 matching 12 bases. The CDR3 has 18 residues. Trimming at V came to 6 bases and at J to 3 bases, leaving 14 bases not matched to a gene. The germline V gene encodes CDR1 MGHRA and CDR2 YSYEKL.